This T cell receptor beta chain appears in the sequencing data of a study of blood T cell repertoires in COVID-19. Study at large: Samples representing acute and convalescent COVID-19 were sourced from the United States, Italy and Spain. In each case, the material was cDNA or gDNA derived from T cells, B-cell-depleted T cells, or PBMCs.

The CDR3 length is 16 residues. Germline trimming cut 5 bases from V and 4 bases from J; bases unmatched to any gene: 11. The germline V gene has CDR1 SGHAT and CDR2 FQDESV (reference sequence). Authors' processing steps: Estimates of nucleated cell counts were drawn from the amplification of reference gene primers. The repertoire was sequenced with immunoSEQ multiplex PCR; TCRdb's copy has only in-frame clones and lacks some. V and J calls and clone size are as listed in that table; D and trimming were resolved from the DNA. The sample contains 170,000 or so clones, over 80% of which appear only once.

The sequence was collected from an older woman with acute or convalescent COVID-19. The V gene is TRBV11-1, the J gene TRBJ2-4, with TRBD1 matching over 7 bases. The sample comprised peripheral blood. The CDR3 sequence: CASSLGKDRKKNIQYF. The CDR3 DNA reads as TGTGCCAGCAGCCTAGGGAAGGACAGGAAAAAAAACATTCAGTACTTC. The full variable domain, with the rest looked up from reference TRBV11-1 and TRBJ2-4, is EAEVAQSPRYKITEKSQAVAFWCDPISGHATLYWYRQILGQGPELLVQFQDESVVDDSQLPKDRFSAERLKGVDSTLKIQPAELGDSAMYLCASSLGKDRKKNIQYFGAGTRLSVL.